The 10 T cell receptor beta chains listed next were all sequenced from one sample in a study of CD4 and CD8 cells across lung adenocarcinoma regions. TCRdb reprocessed the PCR reads with MiXCR, giving one entry per CDR3 protein. The profile shows tens of thousands of distinct CDR3 sequences, about 50% of them singletons. Input material: CD4+ T cells from the center of a lung tumor. The receptors come from a male donor with lung adenocarcinoma. The CD4 and CD8 labels of this study may be unreliable.

This clonotype was seen at least ten times. This rearrangement joins TRBV7-2 to TRBJ2-1, with 13 bases matching TRBD2. Trimming removed 5 bases from V and 5 bases from J; junction bases left unmatched: 6. CDR3 size: 16 residues. Looked up from germline, CDR1 is SGHTA and CDR2 is FQGNSA. Here the CDR3 DNA reads TGTGCCAGCAGCCTACTAGCGGGAGGGCCCCACAATGAGCAGTTCTTC. Translation: CASSLLAGGPHNEQFF.

The genes are TRBV9 and TRBJ2-2, with D perhaps TRBD1 (5 bases). The CDR3 extends over 14 amino acids. Germline-derived CDR1 and CDR2 are SGDLS and YYNGEE. With 3 bases removed from V and 3 bases from J, the gap between germline ends came to 9 bases. CDR3: CASSATGYTGELFF. The CDR3, as DNA: TGTGCCAGCAGCGCAACAGGATACACCGGGGAGCTGTTTTTT.

With regard to this clonotype: The junction and the germline gene differ at one end; a read error may be behind it. The chain carries TRBV10-3 and TRBJ2-6; TRBD2 might be the D (5 bases). This CDR3 region has 15 residues. The germline V gene encodes CDR1 ENHRY and CDR2 SYGVKD. The CDR3 loop reads CASSQALTGSNEQTF. For the CDR3, the DNA is TGTGCCAGCAGTCAGGCACTCACGGGGTCCAACGAGCAGACTTTC.

The rearrangement links TRBV6-2 or TRBV6-3 to TRBJ2-6; possibly TRBD2 for D (6 bases). The CDR3 extends over 16 amino acids. The germline gives CDR1 MNHEY, CDR2 SVGEGT. With 4 bases removed from V and 4 bases from J, the gap between germline ends came to 14 bases. The CDR3 region has the DNA TGTGCCAGCAGTTCGGGGAGGAGGGCCGGGGCCAACGTCCTGACTTTC. Protein sequence: CASSSGRRAGANVLTF.

The rearrangement links TRBV6-1 to TRBJ2-2, with 10 bases matching TRBD2. The CDR3 is made up of 17 amino acids. V lost 7 bases to trimming and J lost 10 bases; unmatched junction nucleotides: 18. Germline CDR1 MNHNS, CDR2 SASEGT. CDR3 DNA sequence: TGTGCCAGCATCAGGACTAGCGGCCACCTGGACCCCCCGGAGCTGTTTTTT. Amino acid sequence: CASIRTSGHLDPPELFF.

Comments on this clonotype: One end of the junction is discordant with germline, which a read error may explain. This chain connects TRBV10-3 to TRBJ2-5; D is tentatively TRBD1 or TRBD2 (6 bases each). Germline V gene data show CDR1 as ENHRY and CDR2 as SYGVKD. CDR3 length equals 16 residues. This CDR3 is CATAVMGGGDPETQYF. The DNA of the CDR3 is TGTGCCACAGCGGTGATGGGGGGCGGAGACCCAGAGACCCAGTATTTC.

The chain is built from TRBV6-2 or TRBV6-3 and TRBJ2-1; a possible D gene is TRBD1 (6 bases). The J call is uncertain, as TRBJ2-7 better fits the DNA end. The germline V gene has CDR1 MNHEY and CDR2 SVGEGT. The CDR3 is 13 amino acids. CDR3 DNA sequence: TGTGCCAGCGCCGGGACAACGCCTTACGAGCAGTACTTC. Translated, it gives CASAGTTPYEQYF.

This clonotype was recorded many times. Compared with germline, one end of the junction differs, possibly owing to a read error. The gene calls are TRBV7-7 and TRBJ2-1; D is possibly TRBD1 (5 bases). The CDR3 covers 13 residues. CDR1 is SSHAT, CDR2 FNYEAQ, per germline (reference sequence). The CDR3 bases are TGTGCTAGCAGCATAGACAGCTACAATGAGCAGTTCTTC. Encoded protein: CASSIDSYNEQFF.

The chain is built from TRBV14 and TRBJ1-1; D is unclear. Germline CDR1 is SGHDN and CDR2 is FVKESK. The CDR3 covers 14 residues. With 4 bases removed from V and 0 bases from J, the gap between germline ends came to 9 bases. As DNA, the CDR3 is TGTGCCAGCAGCCGTCACCAGGTGAACACTGAAGCTTTCTTT. Protein product: CASSRHQVNTEAFF.

To note about this clonotype: At one boundary the junction diverges from the germline segment, which might be a read error. The chain has TRBV6-5 and TRBJ2-2; a weak D match, TRBD2 (5 bases). This CDR3 has 15 amino acids. Looked up from germline, CDR1 is MNHEY and CDR2 is SVGAGI. The CDR3 reads CVSRLQSVITGKLFF. The CDR3, as DNA: TGTGTCAGCAGACTCCAGTCCGTAATCACCGGGAAGCTGTTTTTT.